Listed here are 8 T cell receptor beta chains from one sample, sequenced in a study of blood T cell repertoires in COVID-19. Libraries were prepared by immunoSEQ multiplex PCR; TCRdb keeps only in-frame clonotypes and omits some of them. Here the sample spans approximately 48,000 clones, more than 70% being singletons. The sequenced sample was peripheral blood. The receptors come from a man in his sixties with acute or convalescent COVID-19.

The V gene is TRBV4-1, the J gene TRBJ2-1; 7 bases agree with TRBD2. The germline gives CDR1 MGHRA, CDR2 YSYEKL. CDR3 length equals 15 residues. The V and J ends lost 0 bases and 9 bases, in that order; junction bases with no gene match: 8. CDR3 loop: CASSQETGGFGEQFF. In DNA form, the CDR3 reads TGCGCCAGCAGCCAAGAGACGGGGGGATTTGGTGAGCAGTTCTTC.

This chain uses TRBV7-9 with TRBJ2-3, with 9 bases identical to TRBD1. CDR1 and CDR2 (germline): SEHNR, FQNEAQ (reference sequence). The CDR3 has 15 amino acids. V dropped 5 bases and J dropped 6; count of bases not matched to a gene: 9. The chain's CDR3 is CASSTGTGRWDTQYF. CDR3 sequence (DNA): TGTGCCAGCAGCACAGGGACAGGGAGATGGGATACGCAGTATTTT.

This clone showed up just a few times. The chain combines TRBV7-9 with TRBJ1-1; weak D call: TRBD1 (6 bases). CDR3 length: 11 amino acids. Trimming removed 3 bases at V and 9 bases at J, with 8 bases between. The germline V gene encodes CDR1 SEHNR and CDR2 FQNEAQ (reference sequence). CDR3 protein: CASSFQGKAFF. The CDR3 DNA is TGTGCCAGCAGCTTCCAGGGGAAAGCTTTCTTT.

The chain uses TRBV3-1 (or the pseudogene TRBV3-2) and TRBJ2-2; 8 bases map to TRBD2. Looked up from germline, CDR1 is LGHDT and CDR2 is YNNKEL (reference sequence). The CDR3 consists of 15 residues. V shed 4 bases, J shed 3 bases, and the junction held 4 bases outside the gene matches. Here the CDR3 reads CASSPGLVDTGELFF. CDR3 DNA: TGTGCCAGCAGCCCGGGACTAGTGGACACCGGGGAGCTGTTTTTT.

The V call is TRBV5-5, the J call TRBJ2-7, with D perhaps TRBD2 (6 bases). The ends were cut back, 3 bases at V and 1 base at J, with 11 bases in the middle. The germline V gene encodes CDR1 SGHKS and CDR2 YYEKEE (reference sequence). This CDR3 is 14 amino acids long. Here the CDR3 reads CASSSGDGSYEQYF. CDR3 nucleotides: TGTGCCAGCAGCTCGGGGGACGGATCCTACGAGCAGTACTTC.

This clone occurred once. The V gene is TRBV30, the J gene TRBJ1-1, with no clear D. There are 13 residues in the CDR3. Germline loops: CDR1 GTSNPN, CDR2 SVGIG (reference sequence). V was trimmed by 0 bases and J by 1 base, leaving 6 bases between them. CDR3 in amino acids: CAWSVQENTEAFF. The CDR3 coding sequence is TGTGCCTGGAGTGTACAAGAGAACACTGAAGCTTTCTTT.

The CDR3 bases are TGTGCCAGCAGTGCTTCGGGGACTAGCGGGAGAGTGGATACGCAGTATTTT. Translated, it gives CASSASGTSGRVDTQYF. The chain carries TRBV28 and TRBJ2-3, with 14 bases aligning to TRBD2. There are 17 residues in the CDR3. With V trimmed by 5 bases and J by 6 bases, 10 bases remained unmatched. In germline, CDR1 is MDHEN, CDR2 SYDVKM.

The chain uses TRBV5-8 and TRBJ1-6; 8 positions match TRBD1. Germline V gene sequence: CDR1 SGHTS, CDR2 YDEGEE. CDR3 length: 14 amino acids. Trimming at V came to 4 bases and at J to 6 bases, leaving 3 bases not matched to a gene. In DNA, the CDR3 is TGTGCCAGCAGCCTGCAGGGGGCTAATTCACCCCTCCACTTT. Protein sequence: CASSLQGANSPLHF.